The 20 T cell receptor beta chains in this list originate from one sample, sequenced in a study of OX40 agonist ivuxolimab in advanced cancers. The protocol was immunoSEQ multiplex PCR, while the TCRdb copy is restricted to in-frame clones and leaves out a portion. The table shows over 10,000 clones, with 65% to 85% occurring only once. The material was CD4+ or CD8+ T cells sorted from blood, obtained in a trial of the OX40 agonist ivuxolimab. The receptors originated from an adult with an advanced solid tumor such as melanoma, head and neck, liver or kidney cancer.

This clone was seen just once. V gene TRBV6-5 combines with J gene TRBJ2-7; D remains unclear. The CDR3 extends over 13 amino acids. The V end lost 2 bases, the J end lost 3 bases, and 8 bases lay between the germline ends. Per the germline V gene, CDR1 is MNHEY and CDR2 is SVGAGI. CDR3 coding DNA: TGTGCCAGCAGTTACGGCTTCGGCTACGAGCAGTACTTC. This gives the protein CASSYGFGYEQYF.

This clone was counted only a few times. This chain joins TRBV9 and TRBJ2-7; 9 positions agree with TRBD2. The germline gives CDR1 SGDLS, CDR2 YYNGEE. The length of the CDR3 is 15 residues. The trim removed 4 bases at V and 2 bases at J, leaving 7 bases unmatched. CDR3 in DNA: TGTGCCAGCAGCCCCGCGGCGGGAGGGCCCTACGAGCAGTACTTC. Amino acids: CASSPAAGGPYEQYF.

This chain links TRBV9 with TRBJ2-7; no clear D. V was pared by 0 bases and J by 7 bases, with 11 bases between. CDR1 and CDR2 from the germline V gene are SGDLS and YYNGEE. CDR3 length equals 13 residues. The CDR3 bases are TGTGCCAGCAGCGTAGCGCCAGGTCAAGAGCAGTACTTC. Protein: CASSVAPGQEQYF. The complete variable domain, with remaining parts taken from reference TRBV9 and TRBJ2-7, reads DSGVTQTPKHLITATGQRVTLRCSPRSGDLSVYWYQQSLDQGLQFLIQYYNGEERAKGNILERFSAQQFPDLHSELNLSSLELGDSALYFCASSVAPGQEQYFGPGTRLTVT.

In this sample, this clone turned up once. The rearrangement uses TRBV19 and TRBJ2-2; 8 bases align to TRBD1. The CDR3 is 16 amino acids. V was pared by 2 bases and J by 5 bases, with 7 bases of the junction left unmatched. Germline assignment: CDR1 LNHDA and CDR2 SQIVND (reference sequence). The CDR3 spells CASSIRGRGRTGELFF. The CDR3 DNA reads as TGTGCCAGTAGTATAAGGGGCAGGGGGCGAACCGGGGAGCTGTTTTTT. Full variable domain (outside the CDR3, taken from reference TRBV19 and TRBJ2-2): DGGITQSPKYLFRKEGQNVTLSCEQNLNHDAMYWYRQDPGQGLRLIYYSQIVNDFQKGDIAEGYSVSREKKESFPLTVTSAQKNPTAFYLCASSIRGRGRTGELFFGEGSRLTVL.

This clone was observed once. The chain recombines TRBV7-6 with TRBJ1-1; no firm D call. Trimming shortened V by 5 bases and J by 1 base, and 11 bases separated the two germline ends. CDR1 and CDR2 from the germline V gene are SGHVS and FNYEAQ. The CDR3 loop spans 14 amino acids. The CDR3 loop is CASSPDRANTEAFF. The CDR3 DNA sequence: TGTGCCAGCAGCCCCGATAGGGCGAACACTGAAGCTTTCTTT.

The V call is TRBV6-9, the J call TRBJ2-2, with TRBD2 matching over 10 bases. The ends lost 5 bases at V and 5 bases at J; junction bases unmatched: 5. Germline V gene data show CDR1 as MNHGY and CDR2 as SVAAGI. The CDR3 extends over 15 amino acids. The CDR3 here is CASSIAGGRTGELFF. DNA of the CDR3: TGTGCCAGCAGTATAGCGGGAGGTAGGACCGGGGAGCTGTTTTTT.

This clone occurred once. The gene calls are TRBV11-2 and TRBJ2-7; 9 bases match TRBD1. The CDR3 sequence is 14 residues long. Unmatched junction bases numbered 1, after V lost 3 bases and J lost 1 base. CDR1 is SGHAT and CDR2 is FQNNGV in the germline V gene. The CDR3 region is CASSLGTGSYEQYF. The CDR3 nucleotides read TGTGCCAGCAGCTTGGGGACAGGGTCCTACGAGCAGTACTTC.

This clone was found a few times. V and J are TRBV7-9 and TRBJ1-2; no clear D. The CDR3 is made up of 12 amino acids. Trimming removed 5 bases from V and 5 bases from J, with 9 bases in between. Germline values: CDR1 SEHNR, CDR2 FQNEAQ (reference sequence). The CDR3 protein is CASSPDLYGYTF. The CDR3 DNA reads TGTGCCAGCAGCCCTGACCTTTATGGCTACACCTTC. Variable domain in full (rest from reference TRBV7-9 and TRBJ1-2): DTGVSQNPRHKITKRGQNVTFRCDPISEHNRLYWYRQTLGQGPEFLTYFQNEAQLEKSRLLSDRFSAERPKGSFSTLEIQRTEQGDSAMYLCASSPDLYGYTFGSGTRLTVV.

The J gene is TRBJ1-1, the V gene TRBV11-2; D is unclear. The CDR3 is 14 amino acids. V was trimmed by 0 bases and J by 2 bases, leaving 7 bases between them. The germline CDR1 and CDR2 sequences are SGHAT and FQNNGV. The CDR3 region has the DNA TGTGCCAGCAGCTTAGAAGAGGGAAACACTGAAGCTTTCTTT. Its translation is CASSLEEGNTEAFF.

V gene TRBV2 combines with J gene TRBJ2-3, with 13 nucleotides matching TRBD2. CDR1 and CDR2 from the germline V gene are SNHLY and FYNNEI. The CDR3 consists of 16 residues. V lost 1 base to trimming and J lost 4 bases; unmatched junction nucleotides: 2. CDR3 sequence reads: CASSEGLAGGADTQYF. The CDR3 region has the DNA TGTGCCAGCAGTGAAGGACTAGCGGGAGGAGCAGATACGCAGTATTTT. Drawing the rest from reference TRBV2 and TRBJ2-3, the complete variable domain is EPEVTQTPSHQVTQMGQEVILRCVPISNHLYFYWYRQILGQKVEFLVSFYNNEISEKSEIFDDQFSVERPDGSNFTLKIRSTKLEDSAMYFCASSEGLAGGADTQYFGPGTRLTVL.

This clone has a single count. The rearrangement uses TRBV7-3 and TRBJ2-7; D may correspond to TRBD1 or TRBD2 (5 bases each). From germline, CDR1 is SGHTA and CDR2 FQGTGA. Trimming removed 3 bases from V and 7 bases from J, with 16 bases in between. The CDR3 loop spans 14 amino acids. CDR3 coding DNA: TGTGCCAGCAGCTTTGGACCGGGGACGGGTGAGCAGTACTTC. It encodes CASSFGPGTGEQYF.

V is TRBV29-1 and J is TRBJ2-1, with unresolved D. CDR3 length: 12 residues. V lost 5 bases and J 5 bases, leaving 10 bases between the germline ends. CDR1 SQVTM and CDR2 ANQGSEA come from the germline V gene. DNA of the CDR3: TGCAGCGTTCCGCAGCTGAACAATGAGCAGTTCTTC. Encoded protein: CSVPQLNNEQFF.

CDR3: CASSPDTSSYNEQFF. DNA of the CDR3: TGCGCCAGCAGTCCGGACACAAGCTCCTACAATGAGCAGTTCTTC. The gene calls are TRBV4-1 and TRBJ2-1, with a tentative D call TRBD1 (5 bases). CDR1 and CDR2 from the germline V gene are MGHRA and YSYEKL. The V and J ends lost 6 bases and 0 bases respectively, with 12 bases between them. This CDR3 spans 15 amino acids.

J is TRBJ1-2 and V is TRBV9; D is ambiguous. CDR1 and CDR2 from the germline V gene are SGDLS and YYNGEE. The V and J ends lost 4 bases and 2 bases respectively, with 21 bases between them. This CDR3 spans 17 amino acids. For the CDR3, the DNA is TGTGCCAGCAGCCCCGAAAGTAGCGGGATTGGGAACTATGGCTACACCTTC. Its protein is CASSPESSGIGNYGYTF.

This clone turned up a few times. This chain links TRBV28 with TRBJ2-7; tentative D call: TRBD2 (6 bases). Looked up from germline, CDR1 is MDHEN and CDR2 is SYDVKM. This CDR3 has 18 amino acids. V was cut by 2 bases and J by 6 bases, with 26 bases left in between. The CDR3 region is CASSLPAGGRQPGGEQYF. CDR3 bases: TGTGCCAGCAGTTTACCGGCCGGAGGGCGGCAACCCGGGGGCGAGCAGTACTTC. Drawing the rest from reference TRBV28 and TRBJ2-7, the complete variable domain is DVKVTQSSRYLVKRTGEKVFLECVQDMDHENMFWYRQDPGLGLRLIYFSYDVKMKEKGDIPEGYSVSREKKERFSLILESASTNQTSMYLCASSLPAGGRQPGGEQYFGPGTRLTVT.

This clone was seen only once. CDR3 sequence (DNA): TGTGCCAGCAGTGAAGTACTAGCGGCGAGCACAGATACGCAGTATTTT. This translates into CASSEVLAASTDTQYF. The V gene is TRBV6-1, the J gene TRBJ2-3, with 8 nucleotides matching TRBD2. The CDR3 is 16 residues long. Germline V gene lookup returns CDR1 MNHNS and CDR2 SASEGT. J was trimmed by 0 bases and V by 1 base; bases with no gene match: 3.

The V gene is TRBV9, the J gene TRBJ2-2; 12 bases align to TRBD1. Germline-derived CDR1 and CDR2 are SGDLS and YYNGEE. V was clipped by 2 bases and J by 4 bases; unmatched bases: 3. The CDR3 length is 16 residues. Written as DNA, the CDR3 is TGTGCCAGCAGCGTTTCGGGACAGGGGGCCACCGGGGAGCTGTTTTTT. It specifies CASSVSGQGATGELFF.

The chain links TRBV4-1 to TRBJ1-2; 8 nucleotides line up with TRBD1. The CDR3 is made up of 16 amino acids. The germline V gene encodes CDR1 MGHRA and CDR2 YSYEKL. J lost 6 bases, V lost 4 bases, and 13 bases had no gene match. In DNA, the CDR3 is TGCGCCAGCAGCCTCCTGGCCGGACAGGGCGCTCATGGCTACACCTTC. Translating gives CASSLLAGQGAHGYTF.

V and J are TRBV28 and TRBJ2-3, with 13 bases lining up with TRBD2. The CDR3 runs 15 residues. CDR1 is MDHEN and CDR2 is SYDVKM in the germline V gene. With V trimmed by 6 bases and J by 1 base, 1 base remained unmatched. CDR3 protein: CASRGTSGGTDTQYF. The CDR3, as DNA: TGTGCCAGCAGGGGGACTAGCGGGGGCACAGATACGCAGTATTTT.

A single count supports this clone. The chain is built from TRBV4-1 and TRBJ2-1, with D possibly being TRBD2 (6 bases). This CDR3 comprises 15 residues. Trimming left V 4 bases short and J 7 bases short, with 17 bases between. The germline V gene has CDR1 MGHRA and CDR2 YSYEKL. Written as DNA, the CDR3 is TGCGCCAGCAGCCTAGAAAGCGGGCTTGGTAATGAGCAGTTCTTC. This translates into CASSLESGLGNEQFF.